The 19 T cell receptor beta chains listed next were all sequenced from one sample in a study of beta chain features in type 1 diabetes. Of the isolated RNA, all was reverse transcribed, and so the sequenced material was expressed TCRB transcripts. The method was immunoSEQ multiplex PCR; TCRdb's version includes in-frame clones alone and lacks a portion of them. The sample lists hundreds of thousands of clones, 10% to 15% occurring once. Source material: naive CD4+ T cells from blood. These receptors all come from a man in his late teens or twenties in good health.

In this sample, this clone turned up a few times. V is TRBV28 and J is TRBJ2-7; a possible D gene is TRBD2 (5 bases). Germline V gives CDR1 MDHEN, CDR2 SYDVKM. The CDR3 sequence is 12 residues long. V dropped 8 bases and J dropped 4 bases, with 12 bases sitting between them. CDR3 sequence (DNA): TGTGCCAGCGTGGGAGTGGCGTACGAGCAGTACTTC. This gives the protein CASVGVAYEQYF.

This clone was found a few times. The chain uses TRBV15 and TRBJ1-1; TRBD1 matches 8 bases. The CDR3 has 15 residues. Germline V CDR1 and CDR2: LNHNV, YYDKDF (reference sequence). Germline trimming cut 1 base from V and 2 bases from J; bases unmatched to any gene: 3. The CDR3 sequence is CATSRVPGGNTEAFF. The CDR3 coding sequence is TGTGCCACCAGCAGAGTACCAGGGGGCAACACTGAAGCTTTCTTT.

This clone was detected only a few times. The rearrangement joins TRBV19 to TRBJ1-6, with D maybe TRBD1 (6 bases). Trimming took 9 bases from V and 11 from J, leaving 26 bases between them. Looked up from germline, CDR1 is LNHDA and CDR2 is SQIVND (reference sequence). The CDR3 runs to 16 residues. CDR3 sequence: CARPPTMQGLGTPLHF. CDR3 coding DNA: TGTGCCAGGCCCCCAACCATGCAGGGGCTTGGGACACCCCTCCACTTT. Based on the CDR3 plus reference TRBV19 and TRBJ1-6, the full variable domain is DGGITQSPKYLFRKEGQNVTLSCEQNLNHDAMYWYRQDPGQGLRLIYYSQIVNDFQKGDIAEGYSVSREKKESFPLTVTSAQKNPTAFYLCARPPTMQGLGTPLHFGNGTRLTVT.

The chain joins TRBV9 to TRBJ2-5; 7 nucleotides match TRBD1. CDR1 is SGDLS and CDR2 is YYNGEE in the germline V gene. The CDR3 contains 17 residues. The V segment lost 4 bases and the J segment 0 bases; nucleotides outside the gene matches: 12. DNA of the CDR3: TGTGCCAGCAGCCCTACTCCGGGACAGTGGTACCAAGAGACCCAGTACTTC. It codes for CASSPTPGQWYQETQYF.

This clone has a handful of counts. The chain recombines TRBV5-6 with TRBJ2-7; tentative D call: TRBD1 (6 bases). The CDR3 is 15 residues long. Germline assignment: CDR1 SGHDT and CDR2 YYEEEE. V lost 3 bases to trimming and J lost 3 bases, with 16 bases between them. The CDR3 sequence: CASSSNRAVHYEQYF. CDR3 in DNA: TGTGCCAGCAGCTCGAACAGGGCCGTCCACTACGAGCAGTACTTC.

This clone came up a few times. The chain uses TRBV5-4 and TRBJ2-5; the match to TRBD2 covers 9 bases. After removal of 3 bases from V and 5 bases from J, the junction contained 14 bases not matched to a gene. CDR3 length: 17 residues. The germline V gene has CDR1 SGHNT and CDR2 YYREEE (reference sequence). This chain's CDR3 is CASSSRAGREGRETQYF. DNA for the CDR3: TGTGCCAGCAGCTCTCGGGCGGGGCGGGAGGGCCGGGAGACCCAGTACTTC.

This clone was seen a handful of times. The chain links TRBV28 to TRBJ2-5; 11 bases fit TRBD1. The CDR3 is 14 amino acids. V dropped 5 bases and J dropped 5; count of bases not matched to a gene: 4. The germline gives CDR1 MDHEN, CDR2 SYDVKM. The CDR3 DNA follows: TGTGCCAGCAGTCTGGGGGACAGGGGGGAGACCCAGTACTTC. Translation gives CASSLGDRGETQYF.

This chain uses TRBV7-2 with TRBJ2-7, with 7 bases matching TRBD2. The J segment lost 3 bases and the V segment lost 5 bases, leaving 7 bases of the junction unmatched. The CDR3 totals 14 residues. Germline V gene data show CDR1 as SGHTA and CDR2 as FQGNSA. CDR3 in amino acids: CASSLGDYLYEQYF. CDR3 DNA sequence: TGTGCCAGCAGCCTCGGGGACTACCTCTACGAGCAGTACTTC.

This clone was seen more than once but under ten times. The chain recombines TRBV14 with TRBJ2-6; D remains unclear. Trimming removed 4 bases from V and 0 bases from J, with 4 bases in between. Germline-derived CDR1 and CDR2 are SGHDN and FVKESK. The CDR3 runs to 14 residues. The CDR3 protein is CASSPFSGANVLTF. DNA for the CDR3: TGTGCCAGCAGCCCGTTCTCTGGGGCCAACGTCCTGACTTTC.

This chain connects TRBV6-5 to TRBJ2-3; D unclear. The CDR3 totals 13 residues. Germline V gene lookup returns CDR1 MNHEY and CDR2 SVGAGI. V was shortened by 6 bases and J by 8 bases, with 15 bases between the two germline ends. This CDR3 reads CASSAARRGTQYF. The DNA for the CDR3 is TGTGCCAGCAGCGCCGCGAGGAGAGGTACGCAGTATTTT.

This clone showed up just a few times. Other DNA sequences in this sample translate to the same CDR3. J is TRBJ2-7 and V is TRBV18; a possible D gene is TRBD1 (6 bases). Deletions cut 2 bases from V and 1 base from J, with 6 bases between. The CDR3 runs to 13 residues. Germline V gene data show CDR1 as KGHSH and CDR2 as LQKENI. Here the CDR3 reads CASSPGQSYEQYF. DNA of the CDR3: TGTGCCAGCTCACCAGGACAGTCCTACGAGCAGTACTTC.

This clone turned up a few times. This chain uses TRBV5-1 with TRBJ2-3; TRBD2 aligns across 10 bases. This CDR3 is 17 amino acids long. Germline V CDR1 and CDR2: SGHRS, YFSETQ. With V trimmed by 4 bases and J by 2 bases, 10 bases remained unmatched. CDR3 sequence: CASSQGGAGGDTDTQYF. Written as DNA, the CDR3 is TGCGCCAGCAGCCAGGGTGGAGCGGGAGGGGACACAGATACGCAGTATTTT.

J is TRBJ2-7 and V is TRBV28; the match to TRBD1 covers 7 bases. The CDR3 is 16 amino acids. Germline CDR1 reads MDHEN; CDR2 reads SYDVKM. Germline trimming cut 6 bases from V and 2 bases from J; bases unmatched to any gene: 13. The CDR3 sequence is CASSLTGAGRPYEQYF. The CDR3 DNA reads TGTGCCAGCAGCTTAACAGGGGCCGGACGGCCCTACGAGCAGTACTTC.

This clone was observed a handful of times. The chain employs TRBV30 and TRBJ1-2; D unclear. The CDR3 spans 14 residues. Germline loops: CDR1 GTSNPN, CDR2 SVGIG (reference sequence). V was trimmed by 3 bases and J by 1 base, leaving 12 bases between them. The CDR3 spells CAWSAFEVNYGYTF. The CDR3 DNA follows: TGTGCCTGGAGCGCATTTGAGGTTAACTATGGCTACACCTTC.

This chain uses TRBV5-1 with TRBJ2-5; TRBD2 matches 8 bases. CDR1 SGHRS and CDR2 YFSETQ come from the germline V gene. This CDR3 has 16 residues. The V segment lost 4 bases and the J segment 4 bases; nucleotides outside the gene matches: 12. Written as DNA, the CDR3 is TGCGCCAGCAGCCGAACCGGGACTAGGGAAAGAGAGACCCAGTACTTC. It codes for CASSRTGTRERETQYF.

The J gene is TRBJ2-7, the V gene TRBV28; a weak D match, TRBD1 (6 bases). The V gene's germline CDR1 is MDHEN and CDR2 SYDVKM. This CDR3 region has 14 residues. The ends were cut back, 6 bases at V and 3 bases at J, with 15 bases in the middle. Here the CDR3 DNA reads TGTGCCAGCAGCCCCGGGACAACGAGCTACGAGCAGTACTTC. Protein: CASSPGTTSYEQYF.

The chain combines TRBV4-2 with TRBJ2-7, with D possibly being TRBD1 (5 bases). The V end was cut by 1 base, the J end by 6 bases, with 22 bases between. CDR3 length: 17 amino acids. In germline, CDR1 is LGHNA, CDR2 YNFKEQ. Here the CDR3 reads CASSQVLLPGILREQYF. CDR3 bases: TGTGCCAGCAGCCAAGTTCTCCTTCCAGGGATCCTTCGCGAGCAGTACTTC.

The CDR3 nucleotides read TGTGCCAGCTCACCACTGGCGACAGGGACCGAGCAGTACTTC. It specifies CASSPLATGTEQYF. The chain is built from TRBV18 and TRBJ2-7, with 7 bases matching TRBD1. V shed 1 base, J shed 6 bases, and the junction held 6 bases outside the gene matches. The germline CDR1 and CDR2 sequences are KGHSH and LQKENI. This CDR3 has 14 residues.

The chain has TRBV5-1 and TRBJ1-1; perhaps TRBD1 as D (6 bases). The CDR3 is made up of 14 amino acids. The V end was cut by 5 bases, the J end by 4 bases, with 15 bases between. The germline CDR1 and CDR2 sequences are SGHRS and YFSETQ. The CDR3, as DNA: TGCGCCAGCAGTGGTGTGGGGGCATCCACTGAAGCTTTCTTT. Encoded protein: CASSGVGASTEAFF.